The present entry profiles one TCR beta chain with its context. This sample is drawn from a study of blood T cell repertoires in COVID-19. Across the whole study: COVID-19 samples collected from the United States, Italy and Spain covered acute and convalescent phases. In each case, the material was cDNA or gDNA derived from T cells, B-cell-depleted T cells, or PBMCs.

Followed over time, Seattle patients had been enrolled while infection was active. Authors' methods: Amplification with reference gene primers provided the estimates of nucleated cell counts. The repertoire was sequenced with immunoSEQ multiplex PCR; TCRdb's copy has only in-frame clones and lacks some. The V and J calls and clone size are taken from that table; D and trimming were inferred from the DNA. The table lists hundreds of thousands of clones, around nine tenths of them singletons. This receptor was taken from a woman in her 70s with COVID-19, enrolled during active disease. The sequencing input was peripheral blood.

CDR3 DNA: TGTGCCAGCAGCATTGACAGTTCGACCGGGGAGCTGTTTTTT. This sequence encodes CASSIDSSTGELFF. The chain employs TRBV7-2 and TRBJ2-2; D is perhaps TRBD1 (5 bases). Per the germline V gene, CDR1 is SGHTA and CDR2 is FQGNSA. Trimming pared 5 bases from V and 5 bases from J, leaving 12 bases between. The CDR3 contains 14 residues.